This TCR beta chain was sequenced during a study of T cell responses to AZD1222 COVID-19 vaccine. Assay used: immunoSEQ multiplex PCR; TCRdb lists only in-frame clones, some missing. Here the sample spans 110,000 or so clones, 90% being singletons. CDR1 is LNHNV and CDR2 is YYDKDF in the germline V gene (reference sequence). This CDR3 spans 16 amino acids. J was trimmed by 3 bases and V by 1 base; bases with no gene match: 5. The source of this sequence is an adult who received the MenACWY meningococcal vaccine as a control. The chain uses TRBV15 and TRBJ1-5; 8 bases fit TRBD1. The sample here was peripheral blood, taken 28 days after the second dose of the MenACWY control vaccine. The CDR3 DNA sequence: TGTGCCACCAGCAGAGGAGGGACAGGAAACAATCAGCCCCAGCATTTT. This codes for CATSRGGTGNNQPQHF.